This T cell receptor (beta chain) was obtained from a study of T-cell reconstitution after alpha-beta-depleted transplantation in children. This CDR3 is built from 15 residues. Losses at the gene ends were 1 base for V and 3 bases for J; bases not matched to a gene: 4. CDR1 LNHDA and CDR2 SQIVND come from the germline V gene (reference sequence). Preparation of the TCRbeta library was carried out with unique molecular identifiers. TCRdb re-analysed the PCR reads in MiXCR, keeping a single row per CDR3 protein. The repertoire includes roughly 400,000 distinct CDR3 sequences, around two fifths of them detected once, and 25% to 30% sits in the top ten. Only a few counts were recorded for this clonotype. The antigen is undetermined. Study conclusions and caveats: Surviving recipient T cells and thymic progenitors underlay high day-60 TCRbeta diversity in some patients.

V and J are TRBV19 and TRBJ2-3; TRBD1 matches at 7 bases. The source is a girl aged 2 to 9 with aplastic anemia, due to receive a stem cell transplant. Material: PBMCs, obtained before TCRalphabeta/CD19-depleted stem cell transplant. DNA of the CDR3: TGTGCCAGTAGTATAGGGACAGGAGCAACAGATACGCAGTATTTT. It is translated as CASSIGTGATDTQYF.